Sequencing of this T cell receptor beta chain was carried out in a study of cytotoxic CD8 clonotypes in ibrutinib-treated CLL. This table comes from immunoSEQ multiplex PCR, and its TCRdb copy is limited to in-frame clones, with some not included. The sample carries around 130,000 clones, around 80% recorded once. Germline assignment: CDR1 LNHDA and CDR2 SQIVND (reference sequence). V gave up 7 bases and J gave up 6 bases; unmatched junction bases: 7. The CDR3 is 13 amino acids. The clonotype originates from a human donor with chronic lymphocytic leukemia. This specimen was PBMCs, taken after 24 months of ibrutinib treatment. The V and J genes are TRBV19 and TRBJ1-1; 8 bases line up with TRBD1. The CDR3 coding sequence is TGTGCCAGTATCAATAACAGGGGGTCTGAAGCTTTCTTT. This codes for CASINNRGSEAFF.